This TCR beta chain was sequenced in a study of CD8 T cells in Susac syndrome. At the level of the study: Blood was drawn from patients with Susac syndrome. At that point, they were therapy-naive, on corticosteroids, or on intravenous immunoglobulin alone.

The V end was cut by 1 base, the J end by 0 bases, with 11 bases between. The CDR3 consists of 15 residues. CDR1 DFQATT and CDR2 SNEGSKA come from the germline V gene (reference sequence). An input of roughly 0.5 to 1 ug of RNA was subjected to reverse transcription using random hexamers. TCRdb reanalysed the immunoSEQ multiplex PCR reads using MiXCR and keeps one entry per CDR3 protein. The sample consists of about 80,000 distinct CDR3 sequences, roughly 96% of them appearing once. The sample taken for sequencing was CD8+ T cells from PBMCs. The chain recombines TRBV20-1 with TRBJ2-3; D remains unclear. The source of this sequence is a human donor with Susac syndrome. For the CDR3, the DNA is TGCAGTGCTAGAGCATACGGGCTAAGCACAGATACGCAGTATTTT. This sequence encodes CSARAYGLSTDTQYF.